These T cell receptor beta chains were read from a single sample in a study of CXCR3-negative and CXCR3-positive naive CD8 T cells. TCRdb reprocessed the 5' RACE reads and stores each CDR3 protein as one record, lacking DNA. This sample's table reports approximately 66,000 distinct CDR3 sequences. The specimen sequenced was naive CXCR3- CD8+ T cells from blood. These receptors all come from a human donor in good health. Some clones in this sample may be carry-over from other donors' samples. Both conserved end residues are part of each CDR3.

j_call	v_call	cdr3_aa
TRBJ2-7	TRBV29-1	CSVDWGQAYEQYF
TRBJ2-5	TRBV25-1	CASSETSGRSETQYF
TRBJ2-3	TRBV28	CASSRGLQDGLDTQYF
TRBJ1-3	TRBV7-9	CASSLEYSGNTIYF
TRBJ1-2	TRBV7-9	CASSLQGPLGYTF
TRBJ2-3	TRBV20-1	CSARDSFGLAGGRASTDTQYF
TRBJ2-1	TRBV7-3	CASSSQGTDEQFF
TRBJ2-1	TRBV9	CASSQDRKETQYF
TRBJ2-7	TRBV19	CASSIQGAFYEQYF
TRBJ2-5	TRBV29-1	CSASDPTGLQETQYF
TRBJ2-3	TRBV3-1	CASSVGLAGLDTDTQYF
TRBJ1-1	TRBV6-5	CASSYSQGPNEAFF
TRBJ2-3	TRBV9	CASSPSGGAYPDTQYF
TRBJ2-3	TRBV20-1	CSARGRPRTDTQYF
TRBJ2-1	TRBV11-3	CASSDSSSGGNEQFF
TRBJ1-1	TRBV7-9	CASSGRDKTEAFF
TRBJ2-5	TRBV5-6	CASSSYREQETQYF
TRBJ2-7	TRBV7-2	CASSLGGSISFGGYEQYF
TRBJ2-5	TRBV6-5	CASRRDSDETQYF
TRBJ2-5	TRBV7-2	CASSLTGYQETQYF
TRBJ2-7	TRBV4-1	CASSQVTDQRYEQYF
TRBJ2-7	TRBV7-2	CASSPYRGRTYEQYF
TRBJ1-4	TRBV6-2/TRBV6-3	CASATTNEKLFF
TRBJ2-1	TRBV27	CASSLPTPDLAPTRNEQFF
TRBJ2-1	TRBV7-2	CASSLVSGDWGDEQFF
TRBJ2-7	TRBV7-9	CASSPSGGVHYYEQYF
TRBJ2-4	TRBV20-1	CSAPNLAGTKNIQYF
TRBJ1-5	TRBV29-1	CSVGEGFNQPQHF
TRBJ2-2	TRBV5-1	CASSLAVGDSSNTGELFF
TRBJ1-4	TRBV27	CASSSQGDGLNEKLFF
TRBJ1-2	TRBV21-1	CASRPTNYGYTF
TRBJ2-2	TRBV6-4	CASSDNTGELFF
TRBJ1-1	TRBV2	CASSYGDTVNTEAFF
TRBJ1-3	TRBV20-1	CSASHAGGVGNTIYF
TRBJ2-7	TRBV18	CASSPLTGAIYEQYF
TRBJ2-5	TRBV28	CASSLLGGLETQYF
TRBJ2-5	TRBV7-9	CASSLAVTGTRETQYF
TRBJ1-6	TRBV15	CATSPSPPGTGNSPLHF
TRBJ2-1	TRBV7-7	CASSLLAGPGNEQFF
TRBJ2-1	TRBV27	CASSPGTSGDYEQFF
TRBJ2-7	TRBV27	CASSWGTGGYEQYF
TRBJ2-1	TRBV28	CASSLRTGRRGLDNEQFF
TRBJ2-1	TRBV7-6	CASSLVWDRDEQFF
TRBJ1-1	TRBV7-2	CASSSPGALFTEAFF
TRBJ1-1	TRBV5-1	CASCEVNTEAFF
TRBJ1-1	TRBV20-1	CSARAEGDTEAFF
TRBJ2-1	TRBV12-3/TRBV12-4	CASSPVVSGQLDYEQFF
TRBJ2-1	TRBV20-1	CSAREASGIDNEQFF
TRBJ2-3	TRBV12-3/TRBV12-4	CASSLALAGAYTQYF
TRBJ2-7	TRBV14	CASSHFMDPSVEEQYF
TRBJ1-2	TRBV28	CASSKDRGHGYTF
TRBJ2-2	TRBV7-2	CASSLLTGGTGELFF
TRBJ2-7	TRBV15	CATSREGATGANYEQYF
TRBJ2-1	TRBV29-1	CSVAGSSYNEQFF
TRBJ2-7	TRBV28	CASTRGQTRDEQYF
TRBJ1-1	TRBV20-1	CSVKTGNTEAFF
TRBJ1-1	TRBV11-2	CASSLGAGHPEAFF
TRBJ2-5	TRBV20-1	CSAILADQETQYF
TRBJ2-7	TRBV5-6	CASSSPTGSNEQYF